The source of this TCR beta chain is a study of cytomegalovirus exposure and HLA in healthy donors. The wider study: Later analysis reported that the approximately 120 validation repertoires shared the platform of the 500 to 750 first-cohort repertoires.

Concerning this clone itself: Its antigen remains unknown.

Generated by immunoSEQ multiplex PCR, the TCRdb table keeps only in-frame clones and is missing some. This sample carries about 150,000 clones, about 86% of them seen once, and the ten largest clones take about 2.2%. The CDR3 runs 13 residues. V was cut by 3 bases and J by 8 bases, with 13 bases left in between. Germline V gene lookup returns CDR1 MDHEN and CDR2 SYDVKM. Regarding the study as a whole: Cytomegalovirus status, reportedly, was diagnosed with high specificity and sensitivity by the classifier. Subsequent analysis showed first-cohort TCR clusters tending to co-occur in about 110 validation repertoires. Cytomegalovirus-associated status was assigned to about 180 TCR beta chains.

The sequence was collected from a human donor in good health. The gene calls are TRBV28 and TRBJ1-2, with D tentatively TRBD1 (5 bases). The specimen sequenced was PBMCs. The CDR3 protein is CASSLAGPGGYTF. The CDR3 nucleotides are TGTGCCAGCAGTTTGGCGGGGCCAGGGGGCTACACCTTC.